This TCR beta chain was captured by sequencing in a study of blood T cell repertoires in COVID-19. At the level of the study: Nucleic acid was either cDNA or gDNA, and it came from T cells, B-cell-depleted T cells, or PBMCs.

Measured with immunoSEQ multiplex PCR; TCRdb has only the in-frame clones, and not every one. The table has about 220,000 clones, 82% seen once. This clone was recorded only once. Germline lookup yields CDR1 MNHEY and CDR2 SVGEGT. The CDR3 spans 15 residues. The V gene lost 6 bases and the J gene lost 4 bases, with 16 bases spanning the gap. The V call is TRBV6-2 or TRBV6-3, the J call TRBJ1-5; D unclear. The specimen was peripheral blood. The origin of this receptor is a woman in her seventies with COVID-19, enrolled during active disease. CDR3 coding DNA: TGTGCCAGCAGCGCCCATTCCACACCAAATCAGCCCCAGCATTTT. Its translation is CASSAHSTPNQPQHF.